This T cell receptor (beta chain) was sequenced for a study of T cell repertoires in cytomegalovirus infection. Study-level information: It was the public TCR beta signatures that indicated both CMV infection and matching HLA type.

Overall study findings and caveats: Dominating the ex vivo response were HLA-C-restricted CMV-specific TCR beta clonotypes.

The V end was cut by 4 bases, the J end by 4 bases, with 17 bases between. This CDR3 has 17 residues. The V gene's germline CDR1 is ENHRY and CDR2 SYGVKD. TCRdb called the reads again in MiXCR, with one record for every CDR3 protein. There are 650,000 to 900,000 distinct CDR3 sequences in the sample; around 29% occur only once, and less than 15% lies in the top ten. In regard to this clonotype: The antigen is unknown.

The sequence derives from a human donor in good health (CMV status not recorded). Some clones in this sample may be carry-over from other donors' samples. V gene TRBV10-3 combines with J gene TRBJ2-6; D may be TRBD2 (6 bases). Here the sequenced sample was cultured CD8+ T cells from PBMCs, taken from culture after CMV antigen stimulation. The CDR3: CAISGLTGEKGANVLTF. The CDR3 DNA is TGTGCCATCAGTGGGTTGACGGGGGAGAAGGGGGCCAACGTCCTGACTTTC.